The next 15 T cell receptor beta chains were all read from a single sample in a study of T cells in Graves' hyperthyroidism and ophthalmopathy. Amplified TCR beta CDR3 regions came from RNA transcripts. First-round RT-PCR with HTBI primers amplified the TCR CDR3 region. Using its own MiXCR run on the multiplex PCR reads, TCRdb lists one record per CDR3 protein. The table lists 350,000 to 400,000 distinct CDR3 sequences, approximately 19% of them singletons, with around 3.4% in the top ten. The sample taken for sequencing was blood. Source of these receptors: a young woman with Graves' hyperthyroidism.

The chain employs TRBV6-4 and TRBJ1-1; 7 bases are a match to TRBD1. This CDR3 region has 17 residues. In germline, CDR1 is MRHNA, CDR2 SNTAGT. The J segment lost 3 bases and the V segment lost 5 bases, leaving 15 bases of the junction unmatched. The CDR3 sequence: CASSHSPGTDRHTEAFF. CDR3 nucleotides: TGTGCCAGCAGTCACAGTCCCGGGACAGACCGACACACTGAAGCTTTCTTT.

This clonotype was picked up a small number of times. The V gene is TRBV6-4, the J gene TRBJ2-2, with D perhaps TRBD1 or TRBD2 (5 bases each). The CDR3 length is 16 residues. Germline CDR1 and CDR2: MRHNA and SNTAGT. Between the trimmed V and J ends, which lost 3 bases and 3 bases, there was a span of 14 bases. The chain's CDR3 is CASSEAEGRDTGELFF. Written as DNA, the CDR3 is TGTGCCAGCAGTGAGGCAGAGGGACGAGACACCGGGGAGCTGTTTTTT.

This chain uses TRBV6-2 or TRBV6-3 with TRBJ2-7; 9 bases are shared with TRBD2. The CDR3 covers 15 residues. V lost 8 bases and J lost 2; bases outside the gene matches: 10. CDR1 and CDR2 from the germline V gene are MNHEY and SVGEGT. The DNA of the CDR3 is TGTGCCAGCCGAACCCCAGCGGGGGGTACCTACGAGCAGTACTTC. It encodes CASRTPAGGTYEQYF.

In its sample, this clonotype was seen many times. This sequence joins TRBV6-5 and TRBJ2-2; 9 bases agree with TRBD2. The CDR3 runs to 15 residues. Trimming took 4 bases from V and 4 from J; bases not matched to a gene: 4. Germline V gene data show CDR1 as MNHEY and CDR2 as SVGAGI. The CDR3 coding sequence is TGTGCCAGCAGTTTCAGCGGGGGGCTCACCGGGGAGCTGTTTTTT. Residues: CASSFSGGLTGELFF.

This clonotype was observed a handful of times. V is TRBV27 and J is TRBJ1-1; D is uncertain. The V end lost 7 bases, the J end lost 1 base, and 13 bases lay between the germline ends. The length of the CDR3 is 14 residues. Germline V CDR1 and CDR2: MNHEY, SMNVEV (reference sequence). The CDR3 loop reads CASTPRRENTEAFF. The CDR3 coding sequence is TGTGCCAGCACCCCGCGACGGGAGAACACTGAAGCTTTCTTT.

This clonotype was observed once. This chain joins TRBV10-3 and TRBJ1-5, with 7 bases identical to TRBD1. The CDR3 length is 14 residues. The V gene's germline CDR1 is ENHRY and CDR2 SYGVKD. V shed 2 bases and J 3 bases; nucleotides not matched to a gene: 1. The CDR3 nucleotides read TGTGCCATCAGTGAGGACAGGGACAATCAGCCCCAGCATTTT. It yields the protein CAISEDRDNQPQHF.

This clonotype was detected once. V and J are TRBV10-3 and TRBJ1-2; 7 bases are a match to TRBD1. Per the germline V gene, CDR1 is ENHRY and CDR2 is SYGVKD. CDR3 length equals 15 residues. The V and J ends lost 11 bases and 0 bases, in that order; junction bases with no gene match: 12. CDR3 sequence reads: CAARGLGDANYGYTF. As DNA, the CDR3 is TGTGCCGCCAGGGGGTTAGGGGATGCTAACTATGGCTACACCTTC.

Notes on this clonotype: An end of the junction does not agree with germline; a read error may underlie this. CDR3: CAGSYHDRDEQYF. The CDR3 DNA follows: TGTGCCGGCAGTTACCATGACAGGGACGAGCAGTACTTC. V usage is TRBV6-2 or TRBV6-3 and J usage is TRBJ2-7; 7 bases align to TRBD1. CDR1 MNHEY and CDR2 SVGEGT come from the germline V gene. The CDR3 runs 13 residues.

This clonotype has a count of ten or more. The V and J genes are TRBV4-1 and TRBJ1-2; no reliable D call. The V gene lost 1 base and the J gene lost 8 bases, with 14 bases spanning the gap. Per the germline V gene, CDR1 is MGHRA and CDR2 is YSYEKL. The CDR3 length is 14 residues. DNA for the CDR3: TGCGCCAGCAGCCAAGGTCGGGGAAGGAACGGCTACACCTTC. It yields the protein CASSQGRGRNGYTF.

This clonotype was detected ten times or more. V is TRBV6-2 or TRBV6-3 and J is TRBJ1-5; TRBD1 is a possible D gene (5 bases). CDR1 and CDR2 from the germline V gene are MNHEY and SVGEGT. V shed 6 bases and J shed 0 bases, with 12 bases lying between them. The CDR3 is 15 residues long. CDR3 sequence: CASSLGPYSNQPQHF. The CDR3, as DNA: TGTGCCAGCAGCTTGGGACCCTATAGCAATCAGCCCCAGCATTTT.

At least ten counts were recorded for this clonotype. The chain joins TRBV7-2 to TRBJ1-1, with D perhaps matching TRBD1 (6 bases). The germline CDR1 and CDR2 sequences are SGHTA and FQGNSA. The V gene lost 0 bases and the J gene lost 2 bases, with 13 bases spanning the gap. The CDR3 is made up of 16 amino acids. CDR3 DNA: TGTGCCAGCAGCTTAGCATTGGGACAACGTAACACTGAAGCTTTCTTT. Residues: CASSLALGQRNTEAFF.

This clonotype has just a few counts. V usage is TRBV6-5 and J usage is TRBJ1-2; D unclear. The CDR3 consists of 13 residues. V was shortened by 0 bases and J by 5 bases, with 7 bases between the two germline ends. Germline V gene lookup returns CDR1 MNHEY and CDR2 SVGAGI. This CDR3 is CASSYSLGYGYTF. CDR3 DNA sequence: TGTGCCAGCAGTTACTCTTTGGGATATGGCTACACCTTC.

This clonotype was seen a few times. The V call is TRBV11-1, the J call TRBJ2-7, with 8 bases identical to TRBD1. The V segment lost 3 bases and the J segment 4 bases; nucleotides outside the gene matches: 11. The CDR3 is 16 residues long. CDR1 and CDR2 (germline): SGHAT, FQDESV (reference sequence). CDR3 DNA: TGTGCCAGCAGCTTCCGATCCGGGACAGGAAAGTACGAGCAGTACTTC. It specifies CASSFRSGTGKYEQYF.

In its sample, this clonotype was seen many times. The chain is built from TRBV6-2 or TRBV6-3 and TRBJ1-2; D might be TRBD1 (6 bases). V dropped 6 bases and J dropped 3 bases, with 17 bases sitting between them. Germline V gene data show CDR1 as MNHEY and CDR2 as SVGEGT. The CDR3 has 15 amino acids. The CDR3 sequence is CASSSTGYSDYGYTF. The DNA of the CDR3 is TGTGCCAGCAGCTCTACAGGGTACAGTGACTATGGCTACACCTTC.

This clonotype was recorded many times. The chain links TRBV28 to TRBJ2-5, with 7 positions matching TRBD2. The CDR3 runs to 16 residues. Germline CDR1 and CDR2: MDHEN and SYDVKM. Germline trimming cut 0 bases from V and 1 base from J; bases unmatched to any gene: 5. CDR3 protein: CASSLWGGGTQETQYF. The DNA of the CDR3 is TGTGCCAGCAGTTTATGGGGGGGGGGGACCCAAGAGACCCAGTACTTC.